Presented here are 16 T cell receptor beta chains from one specimen sequenced in a study of blood T cell repertoires in COVID-19. Sequenced by immunoSEQ multiplex PCR; TCRdb stores in-frame clones only, minus some. Here the sample spans 100,000 to 150,000 clones, about 80% being singletons. The sample consisted of peripheral blood. The receptors originated from a woman between 45 and 60 years old with acute or convalescent COVID-19.

In its sample, this clone was seen once. The chain combines TRBV20-1 with TRBJ1-5; 9 bases agree with TRBD1. The V segment lost 6 bases and the J segment 6 bases; nucleotides outside the gene matches: 12. The length of the CDR3 is 15 residues. CDR1 and CDR2 from the germline V gene are DFQATT and SNEGSKA (reference sequence). The CDR3 is CSASQQGASSQPQHF. CDR3 coding DNA: TGCAGTGCGAGTCAACAGGGGGCGTCCAGTCAGCCCCAGCATTTT.

The V and J genes are TRBV6-5 and TRBJ2-5, with TRBD2 identical over 8 bases. The V gene's germline CDR1 is MNHEY and CDR2 SVGAGI. The CDR3 has 14 amino acids. V lost 11 bases to trimming and J lost 0 bases; unmatched junction nucleotides: 8. The CDR3 reads CACSGDQYQETQYF. The CDR3 region has the DNA TGTGCCTGTAGCGGGGACCAGTACCAAGAGACCCAGTACTTC.

The rearrangement joins TRBV18 to TRBJ2-1, with 12 bases matching TRBD2. The CDR3 runs to 17 residues. The V gene end was trimmed by 6 bases and the J gene end by 0 bases; junction bases not matched to a gene: 6. CDR1 and CDR2 from the germline V gene are KGHSH and LQKENI. CDR3 sequence (DNA): TGTGCCAGCTCCGGGACTAGCGGGCGGAGCTCCTACAATGAGCAGTTCTTC. It is translated as CASSGTSGRSSYNEQFF.

The rearrangement joins TRBV10-3 to TRBJ1-6, with D maybe TRBD1 (6 bases). Looked up from germline, CDR1 is ENHRY and CDR2 is SYGVKD. V was clipped by 0 bases and J by 10 bases, with 13 bases between them. This CDR3 comprises 15 residues. CDR3 coding DNA: TGTGCCATCAGTGAGTCGTCACAGGGTGTCTCACCCCTCCACTTT. It codes for CAISESSQGVSPLHF.

This clone occurred a few times. The CDR3 here is CATPGQNVYGYTF. In DNA form, the CDR3 reads TGTGCCACTCCGGGACAGAACGTCTATGGCTACACCTTC. The gene calls are TRBV6-5 and TRBJ1-2, with TRBD1 matching 7 bases. Germline lookup yields CDR1 MNHEY and CDR2 SVGAGI. V shed 10 bases, J shed 4 bases, and the junction held 9 bases outside the gene matches. The CDR3 has 13 residues.

The chain has TRBV27 and TRBJ2-1; 7 bases fit TRBD2. The CDR3 runs 14 residues. Germline V gene sequence: CDR1 MNHEY, CDR2 SMNVEV (reference sequence). With 7 bases clipped from V and 5 bases from J, the junction kept 8 bases outside the gene matches. This CDR3 reads CASTRASGHNEQFF. CDR3 nucleotides: TGTGCCAGCACGAGGGCTAGCGGCCACAATGAGCAGTTCTTC.

The J gene is TRBJ2-7, the V gene TRBV27, with TRBD1 matching over 11 bases. The V gene end was trimmed by 5 bases and the J gene end by 5 bases; junction bases not matched to a gene: 5. The CDR3 sequence is 14 residues long. Germline V gene sequence: CDR1 MNHEY, CDR2 SMNVEV (reference sequence). CDR3 sequence: CASSQGTGGNEQYF. The CDR3, as DNA: TGTGCCAGCAGTCAGGGGACAGGGGGGAACGAGCAGTACTTC.

The rearrangement joins TRBV28 to TRBJ1-2; unclear D gene. Germline CDR1 MDHEN, CDR2 SYDVKM. Trimming stripped 4 bases from V and 1 base from J, with 10 bases between. There are 14 residues in the CDR3. The CDR3 loop reads CASSSTTHNYGYTF. CDR3 coding DNA: TGTGCCAGCAGTTCAACGACACATAACTATGGCTACACCTTC.

This rearrangement joins TRBV28 to TRBJ2-1, with a tentative D call TRBD1 (5 bases). The CDR3 loop spans 16 amino acids. Germline-derived CDR1 and CDR2 are MDHEN and SYDVKM. Deletions cut 5 bases from V and 0 bases from J, with 14 bases between. In nucleotides, the CDR3 is TGTGCCAGCAGTAGTCTAACAGGACGCTCCTACAATGAGCAGTTCTTC. It yields the protein CASSSLTGRSYNEQFF.

The chain carries TRBV5-1 and TRBJ2-7; 12 nucleotides line up with TRBD2. CDR1 and CDR2 from the germline V gene are SGHRS and YFSETQ. This CDR3 has 14 residues. The V and J ends lost 2 bases and 4 bases, in that order; junction bases with no gene match: 1. CDR3 nucleotides: TGCGCCAGCAGCTTTACTAGCGGGAGGTACGAGCAGTACTTC. It is translated as CASSFTSGRYEQYF.

This sequence joins TRBV3-1 (or the pseudogene TRBV3-2) and TRBJ2-7, with 7 bases aligning to TRBD2. Losses at the gene ends were 4 bases for V and 2 bases for J; bases not matched to a gene: 2. Germline V gene sequence: CDR1 LGHDT, CDR2 YNNKEL (reference sequence). The CDR3 is 13 amino acids. In nucleotides, the CDR3 is TGTGCCAGCAGCCTTAGCGGGCCCTACGAGCAGTACTTC. Protein: CASSLSGPYEQYF.

The gene calls are TRBV6-5 and TRBJ1-2, with D possibly being TRBD1 (5 bases). Germline CDR1 MNHEY, CDR2 SVGAGI. The CDR3 has 13 amino acids. V gave up 2 bases and J gave up 4 bases, with 8 bases separating them. The chain's CDR3 is CASSYGGIYGYTF. CDR3 in DNA: TGTGCCAGCAGTTACGGGGGGATCTATGGCTACACCTTC.

V and J are TRBV3-1 (or the pseudogene TRBV3-2) and TRBJ2-1; TRBD2 is a possible D gene (6 bases). Germline assignment: CDR1 LGHDT and CDR2 YNNKEL (reference sequence). V lost 4 bases and J 6 bases, leaving 19 bases between the germline ends. The CDR3 runs 16 residues. CDR3 coding DNA: TGTGCCAGCAGCCCCATATACGGGGGAGTAAGCAATGAGCAGTTCTTC. Residues: CASSPIYGGVSNEQFF.

Regarding this clone: This specimen includes other DNA sequences encoding the same CDR3. This chain uses TRBV3-1 (or the pseudogene TRBV3-2) with TRBJ1-5; D is perhaps TRBD1 (5 bases). CDR1 and CDR2 (germline): LGHDT, YNNKEL (reference sequence). Trimming took 0 bases from V and 7 from J, leaving 13 bases between them. The CDR3 sequence is 15 residues long. CDR3 amino acids: CASSQDLQGGQPQHF. CDR3 bases: TGTGCCAGCAGCCAAGATCTTCAGGGAGGCCAGCCCCAGCATTTT.

The DNA of the CDR3 is TGTGCCAGCAACAGATATGGCTACACCTTC. This encodes CASNRYGYTF. V and J are TRBV28 and TRBJ1-2; no clear D gene. This CDR3 spans 10 amino acids. V was shortened by 7 bases and J by 5 bases, with 5 bases between the two germline ends. The germline CDR1 and CDR2 sequences are MDHEN and SYDVKM.

V and J are TRBV6-5 and TRBJ1-5; no reliable D call. The V gene lost 0 bases and the J gene lost 8 bases, with 11 bases spanning the gap. The CDR3 is 14 residues long. CDR1 and CDR2 (germline): MNHEY, SVGAGI. The CDR3 DNA follows: TGTGCCAGCAGTTACTCGCCGCCTCCAGAGCCCCAGCATTTT. Amino acids: CASSYSPPPEPQHF.